This is a list of T cell receptor beta chains from one sample in a study of cytomegalovirus exposure and HLA in healthy donors. Libraries were prepared by immunoSEQ multiplex PCR; TCRdb keeps only in-frame clonotypes and omits some of them. This sample has about 59,000 clones, with 80% found just once. Sequencing was done on a sample of PBMCs. These receptors came from a woman aged 40 to 55 in good health and CMV-seronegative. Each CDR3 is given with its conserved first and last residue. The order of the fields is V gene, D gene, clone size, J gene, CDR3 DNA, CDR3 protein. The D gene is left open where the match is weak. Clone size appears in some rows only: once, few, many, or a class for an expanded clone.

v_gene: TRBV10-3
d_gene: TRBD1
abundance: .
j_gene: TRBJ1-1
CDR3nt: TGTGCCATCAGTCCTTTGACAGGGGCGGAGACTGAAGCTTTCTTT
CDR3aa: CAISPLTGAETEAFF

v_gene: TRBV5-5
d_gene: .
abundance: .
j_gene: TRBJ1-1
CDR3nt: TGTGCCAGCAGCTTGGGGACAGTCACTGAAGCTTTCTTT
CDR3aa: CASSLGTVTEAFF

v_gene: TRBV19
d_gene: TRBD2
abundance: .
j_gene: TRBJ2-7
CDR3nt: TGTGCCAGTAGTCGGGACTACCTCTACGAGCAGTACTTC
CDR3aa: CASSRDYLYEQYF

v_gene: TRBV10-1
d_gene: TRBD1
abundance: .
j_gene: TRBJ2-5
CDR3nt: TGCGCAGGGGGCTCGCAGGGGGAAGAGACCCAGTACTTC
CDR3aa: CAGGSQGEETQYF

v_gene: TRBV11-2
d_gene: TRBD1
abundance: .
j_gene: TRBJ2-7
CDR3nt: TGTGCCAGCAGCCTAACCCGGACAGGGCGTGGCGAGCAGTACTTC
CDR3aa: CASSLTRTGRGEQYF

v_gene: TRBV4-3
d_gene: .
abundance: .
j_gene: TRBJ2-1
CDR3nt: TGCGCCAGCAGCCAAGATGACAGTTCCTACAATGAGCAGTTCTTC
CDR3aa: CASSQDDSSYNEQFF

v_gene: TRBV2
d_gene: .
abundance: .
j_gene: TRBJ2-5
CDR3nt: TGTGCCAGCACCCAGGGGCGCCAAGAGACCCAGTACTTC
CDR3aa: CASTQGRQETQYF

v_gene: TRBV7-2
d_gene: TRBD2
abundance: .
j_gene: TRBJ2-1
CDR3nt: TGTGCCAGCAGCGAGCCCCCGGCTAGCGGGAGGGAGGGGTTCTTC
CDR3aa: CASSEPPASGREGFF

v_gene: TRBV27
d_gene: TRBD2
abundance: .
j_gene: TRBJ2-3
CDR3nt: TGTGCCAGCAGGACTAGCGGGAGACGAACAGATACGCAGTATTTT
CDR3aa: CASRTSGRRTDTQYF

v_gene: TRBV7-3
d_gene: .
abundance: .
j_gene: TRBJ1-2
CDR3nt: TGTGCCAGCAGCCTCGATGAGGGCTATGGCTACACCTTC
CDR3aa: CASSLDEGYGYTF

v_gene: TRBV9
d_gene: TRBD2
abundance: .
j_gene: TRBJ2-5
CDR3nt: TGTGCCAGCAACCAAGGGACTAGCAGGGAGACCCAGTACTTC
CDR3aa: CASNQGTSRETQYF

v_gene: TRBV27
d_gene: .
abundance: .
j_gene: TRBJ1-1
CDR3nt: TGTGCCAGCAGTTTAAAAGCCGCCGCCGACTTGAACACTGAAGCTTTCTTT
CDR3aa: CASSLKAAADLNTEAFF

v_gene: TRBV5-5
d_gene: .
abundance: .
j_gene: TRBJ2-6
CDR3nt: TGTGCCAGCAGCTTCCGGGACACGAGAAGCTCTGGGGCCAACGTCCTGACTTTC
CDR3aa: CASSFRDTRSSGANVLTF

v_gene: TRBV6-6
d_gene: TRBD1
abundance: .
j_gene: TRBJ2-5
CDR3nt: TGTGCCAGCAGTCCCCCGGGACAGGGCGGAGAGACCCAGTACTTC
CDR3aa: CASSPPGQGGETQYF

v_gene: TRBV28
d_gene: TRBD1
abundance: .
j_gene: TRBJ2-3
CDR3nt: TGTGCCAGCAGTTTCCTGACAGGGGGCGCAGATACGCAGTATTTT
CDR3aa: CASSFLTGGADTQYF

v_gene: TRBV4-2
d_gene: .
abundance: .
j_gene: TRBJ1-1
CDR3nt: TGTGCCAGCAGCCAAGCGTCTACGGGAGCTTTCTTT
CDR3aa: CASSQASTGAFF

v_gene: TRBV29-1
d_gene: TRBD2
abundance: once
j_gene: TRBJ2-3
CDR3nt: TGCAGCGTTGAGGGAGCTAGCGGGTTGGGCACAGATACGCAGTATTTT
CDR3aa: CSVEGASGLGTDTQYF

v_gene: TRBV7-8
d_gene: TRBD2
abundance: .
j_gene: TRBJ2-1
CDR3nt: TGTGCCAGCAGCTTAGCCGAGGGACTAGCTAACAATGAGCAGTTCTTC
CDR3aa: CASSLAEGLANNEQFF

v_gene: TRBV27
d_gene: .
abundance: .
j_gene: TRBJ1-5
CDR3nt: TGTGCCAGCAGTTTGTTTTGGGCGGGAAACGGTCAGCCCCAGCATTTT
CDR3aa: CASSLFWAGNGQPQHF

v_gene: TRBV27
d_gene: .
abundance: .
j_gene: TRBJ1-2
CDR3nt: TGTGCCAGCAGTTTATTAACGGGGGATGGCTACACCTTC
CDR3aa: CASSLLTGDGYTF